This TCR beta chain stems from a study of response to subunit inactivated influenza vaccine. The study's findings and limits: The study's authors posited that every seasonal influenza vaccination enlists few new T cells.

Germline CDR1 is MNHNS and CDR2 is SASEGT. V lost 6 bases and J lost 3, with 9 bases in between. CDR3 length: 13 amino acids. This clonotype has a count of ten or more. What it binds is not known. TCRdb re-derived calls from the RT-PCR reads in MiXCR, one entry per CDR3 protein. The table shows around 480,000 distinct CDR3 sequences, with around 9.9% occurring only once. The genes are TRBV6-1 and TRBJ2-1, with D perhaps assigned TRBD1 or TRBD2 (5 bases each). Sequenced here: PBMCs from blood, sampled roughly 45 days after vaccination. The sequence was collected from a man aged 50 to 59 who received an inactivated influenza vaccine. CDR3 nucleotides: TGTGCCAGCAGCGGGACCAACTACAATGAGCAGTTCTTC. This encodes CASSGTNYNEQFF.